These 26 T cell receptor beta chains came from one sample sequenced in a study of response to subunit inactivated influenza vaccine. TCRdb re-called the RT-PCR reads through MiXCR, storing one row per CDR3 protein. Counted here are hundreds of thousands of distinct CDR3 sequences, roughly 12% occurring once; the ten biggest clones make up approximately 11%. The same data also contributed to another study, on T cells expressing NK-cell markers. As that study records: A 5'RACE template switching approach incorporating UMIs was used to make TCR beta cDNA.

The sample here was PBMCs from blood, taken on the day of vaccination. The source of these receptors is a man over 45 who received an inactivated influenza vaccine.

V gene TRBV4-2 combines with J gene TRBJ2-7, with a possible D match to TRBD2 (6 bases). Germline V gives CDR1 LGHNA, CDR2 YNFKEQ. This CDR3 has 18 amino acids. V was cut by 0 bases and J by 5 bases, with 23 bases left in between. For the CDR3, the DNA is TGTGCCAGCAGCCAAGATCAAGCGTCTTGGGACTTCTTCCACGAGCAGTACTTC. Protein sequence: CASSQDQASWDFFHEQYF.

This clonotype was seen more than once but under ten times. The V call is TRBV6-5, the J call TRBJ1-2; TRBD1 matches 8 bases. From germline, CDR1 is MNHEY and CDR2 SVGAGI. V shed 0 bases, J shed 4 bases, and the junction held 16 bases outside the gene matches. This CDR3 has 19 amino acids. CDR3 nucleotides: TGTGCCAGCAGTTACTCGTCAGGGGGCGCGGGTCAGAGGTCCTATGGCTACACCTTC. This codes for CASSYSSGGAGQRSYGYTF.

The chain links TRBV29-1 to TRBJ2-1; D remains unclear. The CDR3 covers 13 residues. Per the germline V gene, CDR1 is SQVTM and CDR2 is ANQGSEA. Trimming removed 3 bases at V and 7 bases at J, with 13 bases between. The CDR3 loop is CSVDLRGPNEQFF. The CDR3, as DNA: TGCAGCGTTGATCTTCGCGGCCCAAATGAGCAGTTCTTC.

This clonotype has just a few counts. This chain connects TRBV20-1 to TRBJ1-2, with D unclear. CDR1 is DFQATT, CDR2 SNEGSKA, per germline (reference sequence). Deletions cut 0 bases from V and 1 base from J, with 15 bases between. CDR3 length: 16 residues. CDR3 protein: CSAREFGKGLNYGYTF. In DNA, the CDR3 is TGCAGTGCTAGAGAATTTGGGAAGGGCCTTAACTATGGCTACACCTTC.

This clonotype was seen ten or more times. J is TRBJ2-1 and V is TRBV18; no reliable D call. Deletions cut 3 bases from V and 7 bases from J, with 10 bases between. The CDR3 runs to 13 residues. Germline-derived CDR1 and CDR2 are KGHSH and LQKENI. The CDR3 coding sequence is TGTGCCAGCTCACCGCCGGCCAGGAATGAGCAGTTCTTC. It is translated as CASSPPARNEQFF. Drawing the rest from reference TRBV18 and TRBJ2-1, the complete variable domain is NAGVMQNPRHLVRRRGQEARLRCSPMKGHSHVYWYRQLPEEGLKFMVYLQKENIIDESGMPKERFSAEFPKEGPSILRIQQVVRGDSAAYFCASSPPARNEQFFGPGTRLTVL.

The chain uses TRBV7-9 and TRBJ2-3; 8 bases line up with TRBD2. Germline values: CDR1 SEHNR, CDR2 FQNEAQ (reference sequence). This CDR3 region has 17 residues. Germline trimming cut 5 bases from V and 3 bases from J; bases unmatched to any gene: 13. The CDR3 nucleotides read TGTGCCAGCAGCCCCCTTAGGAAGCGGGGGCCGACAGATACGCAGTATTTT. Translation: CASSPLRKRGPTDTQYF.

This clonotype was observed a handful of times. The V and J genes are TRBV11-3 and TRBJ2-3; D not certain. V lost 1 base to trimming and J lost 3 bases, with 14 bases between them. Per the germline V gene, CDR1 is SGHNT and CDR2 is YENEEA. CDR3 length: 16 residues. This CDR3 reads CASSLGWAPGTDTQYF. CDR3 nucleotides: TGTGCCAGCAGCTTAGGTTGGGCGCCCGGGACAGATACGCAGTATTTT.

Only a few counts were recorded for this clonotype. This sequence joins TRBV20-1 and TRBJ2-7; D is unclear. CDR3 length: 11 amino acids. Germline V CDR1 and CDR2: DFQATT, SNEGSKA (reference sequence). V was pared by 5 bases and J by 4 bases, with 9 bases between. The CDR3 loop reads CSAPDHYEQYF. DNA for the CDR3: TGCAGTGCTCCGGACCATTACGAGCAGTACTTC.

V and J are TRBV5-1 and TRBJ2-7; 12 bases map to TRBD1. Germline CDR1 is SGHRS and CDR2 is YFSETQ. J lost 6 bases, V lost 4 bases, and 8 bases had no gene match. The CDR3 totals 15 residues. The CDR3 DNA reads as TGCGCCAGCAGCCCAGCCGGGACAGGGGGCCGCGAGCAGTACTTC. Its translation: CASSPAGTGGREQYF.

This clonotype showed up just a few times. The V and J genes are TRBV27 and TRBJ2-1; 9 bases match TRBD2. The germline V gene has CDR1 MNHEY and CDR2 SMNVEV (reference sequence). Losses at the gene ends were 3 bases for V and 2 bases for J; bases not matched to a gene: 2. This CDR3 has 15 amino acids. The CDR3 DNA reads as TGTGCCAGCAGTTTTCGACTAGCGGCCTACAATGAGCAGTTCTTC. Protein product: CASSFRLAAYNEQFF.

This clonotype was recorded many times. The CDR3 nucleotides are TGCGCCAGCAGCCAAGATGGTAACACCGGGGAGCTGTTTTTT. This sequence encodes CASSQDGNTGELFF. The chain joins TRBV4-3 to TRBJ2-2; D call uncertain. This CDR3 has 14 amino acids. The V and J ends lost 0 bases and 2 bases respectively, with 4 bases between them. Per the germline V gene, CDR1 is LGHNA and CDR2 is YSLEER.

The DNA for the CDR3 is TGTGCCAGCAGTCGAACAGACTCCAGCTACGAGCAGTACTTC. It is translated as CASSRTDSSYEQYF. V and J are TRBV2 and TRBJ2-7, with D unresolved. There are 14 residues in the CDR3. The germline CDR1 and CDR2 sequences are SNHLY and FYNNEI. V lost 5 bases and J lost 3, with 14 bases in between.

This clonotype was seen more than once but under ten times. This chain uses TRBV7-2 with TRBJ2-5; 7 positions match TRBD2. This CDR3 region has 14 residues. V shed 4 bases and J 4 bases; nucleotides not matched to a gene: 6. Germline V gene data show CDR1 as SGHTA and CDR2 as FQGNSA. CDR3 nucleotides: TGTGCCAGCAGCTCTGGACTAGTCTCAGAGACCCAGTACTTC. Amino acids: CASSSGLVSETQYF.

The chain couples TRBV28 to TRBJ1-6; D is unclear. With 3 bases removed from V and 9 bases from J, the gap between germline ends came to 9 bases. Germline-derived CDR1 and CDR2 are MDHEN and SYDVKM. The CDR3 loop spans 13 amino acids. CDR3 nucleotides: TGTGCCAGCAGTTTGTCGGAATTTTCACCCCTCCACTTT. It codes for CASSLSEFSPLHF.

The gene calls are TRBV5-1 and TRBJ2-7; D is possibly TRBD1 (5 bases). The germline V gene encodes CDR1 SGHRS and CDR2 YFSETQ. The CDR3 covers 13 residues. Between the trimmed V and J ends, which lost 5 bases and 0 bases, there was a span of 9 bases. The CDR3 is CASSGHNSYEQYF. The DNA of the CDR3 is TGCGCCAGCAGTGGACACAACTCCTACGAGCAGTACTTC.

This clonotype occurred a few times. The chain joins TRBV5-1 to TRBJ2-3, with D unclear. Trimming removed 5 bases from V and 0 bases from J, with 10 bases in between. CDR3 length: 14 amino acids. The germline gives CDR1 SGHRS, CDR2 YFSETQ. The CDR3 nucleotides are TGCGCCAGCAGGGAAGGTGGGAGCACAGATACGCAGTATTTT. Protein sequence: CASREGGSTDTQYF.

The chain is built from TRBV6-1 and TRBJ1-1; D is possibly TRBD1 (5 bases). Germline CDR1 and CDR2: MNHNS and SASEGT. The CDR3 is 14 amino acids. The V end was cut by 6 bases, the J end by 3 bases, with 14 bases between. CDR3 sequence reads: CASRLQGPYTEAFF. The CDR3, as DNA: TGTGCCAGCAGACTGCAGGGTCCATACACTGAAGCTTTCTTT.

In its sample, this clonotype was seen a few times. The chain couples TRBV14 to TRBJ2-3; 7 nucleotides match TRBD2. V was pared by 4 bases and J by 1 base, with 2 bases of the junction left unmatched. CDR1 is SGHDN, CDR2 FVKESK, per germline. The CDR3 spans 14 residues. The CDR3 sequence: CASSPTSRTDTQYF. DNA for the CDR3: TGTGCCAGCAGCCCGACTAGCCGCACAGATACGCAGTATTTT.

V is TRBV6-5 and J is TRBJ2-7; no reliable D call. This CDR3 has 16 residues. Trimming pared 4 bases from V and 0 bases from J, leaving 16 bases between. Germline V gene data show CDR1 as MNHEY and CDR2 as SVGAGI. The CDR3 bases are TGTGCCAGCAGTTCCCTGGGCAGGCGTCGCTCCTACGAGCAGTACTTC. Translation: CASSSLGRRRSYEQYF.

The J gene is TRBJ1-3, the V gene TRBV4-3; D unclear. The length of the CDR3 is 15 residues. The V and J ends lost 0 bases and 5 bases respectively, with 11 bases between them. The germline V gene encodes CDR1 LGHNA and CDR2 YSLEER. The CDR3: CASSQDASLRNTIYF. In DNA, the CDR3 is TGCGCCAGCAGCCAAGATGCCTCCCTACGAAACACCATATATTTT.

This clonotype has a handful of counts. This chain joins TRBV27 and TRBJ1-6, with a possible D match to TRBD1 (6 bases). Looked up from germline, CDR1 is MNHEY and CDR2 is SMNVEV (reference sequence). The CDR3 length is 15 residues. Trimming shortened V by 2 bases and J by 9 bases, and 14 bases separated the two germline ends. The CDR3 DNA reads as TGTGCCAGCAGTTTACAGGGGTATGGTTTTTCACCCCTCCACTTT. This encodes CASSLQGYGFSPLHF.

This clonotype appeared a few times. V usage is TRBV6-5 and J usage is TRBJ1-2; D not certain. Looked up from germline, CDR1 is MNHEY and CDR2 is SVGAGI. The CDR3 has 13 amino acids. Trimming took off 1 base at V and 8 bases at J, with 11 bases between the two ends. DNA of the CDR3: TGTGCCAGCAGTTACTTCGGCGGTGAAGGCTACACCTTC. Amino acid sequence: CASSYFGGEGYTF.

The chain has TRBV15 and TRBJ2-1; D may be TRBD1 (5 bases). CDR1 LNHNV and CDR2 YYDKDF come from the germline V gene (reference sequence). V was clipped by 0 bases and J by 5 bases, with 11 bases between them. The CDR3 extends over 15 amino acids. This CDR3 is CATSRDWGGDNEQFF. In DNA, the CDR3 is TGTGCCACCAGCAGAGATTGGGGCGGAGACAATGAGCAGTTCTTC.

V usage is TRBV12-3 or TRBV12-4 and J usage is TRBJ2-7; the D is unclear. V was shortened by 1 base and J by 1 base, with 11 bases between the two germline ends. The CDR3 covers 15 residues. The chain's CDR3 is CASSLGPAESYEQYF. CDR3 DNA sequence: TGTGCCAGCAGTTTAGGCCCGGCGGAGTCCTACGAGCAGTACTTC.

This clonotype was detected only a few times. The J gene is TRBJ2-7, the V gene TRBV15; D not certain. Trimming pared 0 bases from V and 0 bases from J, leaving 9 bases between. Germline CDR1 and CDR2: LNHNV and YYDKDF (reference sequence). The CDR3 loop spans 15 amino acids. The CDR3 spells CATSRDVTSSYEQYF. The CDR3 DNA reads as TGTGCCACCAGCAGAGATGTCACCAGCTCCTACGAGCAGTACTTC.

The V and J genes are TRBV7-2 and TRBJ1-5; D is ambiguous. Deletions cut 4 bases from V and 0 bases from J, with 10 bases between. This CDR3 has 15 amino acids. Germline V gene lookup returns CDR1 SGHTA and CDR2 FQGNSA. The DNA for the CDR3 is TGTGCCAGCAGCTCTTTCGGGGTTAGCAATCAGCCCCAGCATTTT. It specifies CASSSFGVSNQPQHF.